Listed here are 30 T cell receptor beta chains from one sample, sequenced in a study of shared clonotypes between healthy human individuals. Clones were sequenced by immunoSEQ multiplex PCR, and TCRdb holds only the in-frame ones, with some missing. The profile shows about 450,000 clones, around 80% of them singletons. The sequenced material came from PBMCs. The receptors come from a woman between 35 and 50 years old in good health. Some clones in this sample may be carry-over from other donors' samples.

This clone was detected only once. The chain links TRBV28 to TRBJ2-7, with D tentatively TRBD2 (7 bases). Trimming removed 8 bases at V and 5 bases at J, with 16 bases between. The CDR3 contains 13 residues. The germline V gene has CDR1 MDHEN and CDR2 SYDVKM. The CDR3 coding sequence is TGTGCCAGCCATGGGGGGGCGAGCCACGAGCAGTACTTC. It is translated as CASHGGASHEQYF. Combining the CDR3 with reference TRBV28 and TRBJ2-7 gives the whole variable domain DVKVTQSSRYLVKRTGEKVFLECVQDMDHENMFWYRQDPGLGLRLIYFSYDVKMKEKGDIPEGYSVSREKKERFSLILESASTNQTSMYLCASHGGASHEQYFGPGTRLTVT.

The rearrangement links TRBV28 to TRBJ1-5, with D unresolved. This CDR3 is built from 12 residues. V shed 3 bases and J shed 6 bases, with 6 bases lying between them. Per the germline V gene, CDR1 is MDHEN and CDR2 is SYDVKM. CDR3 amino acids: CASSFGRQPQHF. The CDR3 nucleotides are TGTGCCAGCAGTTTTGGTCGTCAGCCCCAGCATTTT. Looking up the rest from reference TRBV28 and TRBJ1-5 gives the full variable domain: DVKVTQSSRYLVKRTGEKVFLECVQDMDHENMFWYRQDPGLGLRLIYFSYDVKMKEKGDIPEGYSVSREKKERFSLILESASTNQTSMYLCASSFGRQPQHFGDGTRLSIL.

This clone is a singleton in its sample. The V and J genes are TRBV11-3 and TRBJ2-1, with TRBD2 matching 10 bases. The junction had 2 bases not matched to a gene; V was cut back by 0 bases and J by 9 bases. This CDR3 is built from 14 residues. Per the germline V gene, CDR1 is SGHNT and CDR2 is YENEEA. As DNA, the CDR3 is TGTGCCAGCAGCTTAGAATCTAGCGGGGGTGAGCAGTTCTTC. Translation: CASSLESSGGEQFF.

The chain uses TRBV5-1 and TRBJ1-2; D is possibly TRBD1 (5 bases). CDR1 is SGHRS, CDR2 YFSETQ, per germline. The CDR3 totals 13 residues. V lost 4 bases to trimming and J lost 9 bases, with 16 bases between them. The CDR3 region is CASSPGQHTSYTF. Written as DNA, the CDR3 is TGCGCCAGCAGCCCCGGACAACATACGAGCTACACCTTC.

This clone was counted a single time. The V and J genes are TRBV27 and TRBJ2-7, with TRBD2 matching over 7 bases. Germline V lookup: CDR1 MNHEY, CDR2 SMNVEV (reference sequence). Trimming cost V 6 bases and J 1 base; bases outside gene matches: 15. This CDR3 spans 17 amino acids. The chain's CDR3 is CASSFSAVGGPSYEQYF. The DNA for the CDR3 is TGTGCCAGCAGCTTTAGTGCGGTGGGAGGGCCTTCCTACGAGCAGTACTTC.

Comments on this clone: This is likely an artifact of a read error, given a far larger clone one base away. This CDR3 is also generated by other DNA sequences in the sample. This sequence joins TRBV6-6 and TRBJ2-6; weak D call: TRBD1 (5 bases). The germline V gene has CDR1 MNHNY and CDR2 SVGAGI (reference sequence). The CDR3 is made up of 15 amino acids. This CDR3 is CASSWADSGANVLTF. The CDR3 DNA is TGTGCCAGCAGCTGGGCCGACTCTGGGGCTAACGTCCTGACTTTC.

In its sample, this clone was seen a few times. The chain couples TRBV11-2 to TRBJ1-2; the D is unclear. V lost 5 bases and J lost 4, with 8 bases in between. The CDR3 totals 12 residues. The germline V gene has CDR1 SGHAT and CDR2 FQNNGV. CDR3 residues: CASSRPGYGYTF. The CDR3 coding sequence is TGTGCCAGCAGCCGTCCGGGCTATGGCTACACCTTC.

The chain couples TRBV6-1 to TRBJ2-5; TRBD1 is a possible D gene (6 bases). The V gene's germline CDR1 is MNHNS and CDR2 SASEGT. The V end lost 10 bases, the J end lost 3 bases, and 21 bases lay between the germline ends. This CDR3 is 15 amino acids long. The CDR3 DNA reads TGTGCCACGCTGGGGTGGCACAGGGTAGAAGAGACCCAGTACTTC. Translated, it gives CATLGWHRVEETQYF.

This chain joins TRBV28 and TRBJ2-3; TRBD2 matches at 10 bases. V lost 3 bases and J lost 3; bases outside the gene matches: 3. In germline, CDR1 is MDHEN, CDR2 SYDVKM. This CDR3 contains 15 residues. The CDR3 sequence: CASSFPSGRTDTQYF. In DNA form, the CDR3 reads TGTGCCAGCAGTTTTCCTAGCGGGAGAACAGATACGCAGTATTTT.

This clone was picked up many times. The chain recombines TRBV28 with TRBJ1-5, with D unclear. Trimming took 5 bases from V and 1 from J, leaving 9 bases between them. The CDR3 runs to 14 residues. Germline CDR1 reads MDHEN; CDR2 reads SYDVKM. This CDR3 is CASSTGFSNQPQHF. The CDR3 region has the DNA TGTGCCAGCAGTACCGGTTTCAGCAATCAGCCCCAGCATTTT.

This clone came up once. The CDR3 nucleotides are TGCGCCGCCGTGGCGTTTCGGCAGTACTTC. This encodes CAAVAFRQYF. The chain uses TRBV23-1 and TRBJ2-7, with D unclear. Being an ORF, TRBV23-1 has a function that is uncertain. There are 10 residues in the CDR3. V was pared by 11 bases and J by 9 bases, with 14 bases between.

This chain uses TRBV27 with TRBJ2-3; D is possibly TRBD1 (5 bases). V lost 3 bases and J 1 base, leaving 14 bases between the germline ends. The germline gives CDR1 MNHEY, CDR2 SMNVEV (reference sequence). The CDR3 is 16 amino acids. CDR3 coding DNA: TGTGCCAGCAGTTTCTCTGCAGGGCATGGCACAGATACGCAGTATTTT. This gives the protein CASSFSAGHGTDTQYF.

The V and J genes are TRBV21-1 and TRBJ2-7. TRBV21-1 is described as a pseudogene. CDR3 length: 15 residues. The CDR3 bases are TGTGCCAGCAGCCAAAGGTATGCGAAATACTACGAGCAGTACTTC. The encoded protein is CASSQRYAKYYEQYF.

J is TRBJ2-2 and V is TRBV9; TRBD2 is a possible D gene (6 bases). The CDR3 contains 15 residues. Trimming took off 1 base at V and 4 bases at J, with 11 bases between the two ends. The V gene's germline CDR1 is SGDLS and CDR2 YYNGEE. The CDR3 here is CASSVTLASTGELFF. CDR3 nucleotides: TGTGCCAGCAGCGTAACGCTAGCGAGCACCGGGGAGCTGTTTTTT.

The CDR3 sequence is CASSSRDSYQETQYF. In nucleotides, the CDR3 is TGTGCCAGCAGCTCCCGGGACAGCTACCAAGAGACCCAGTACTTC. V usage is TRBV5-4 and J usage is TRBJ2-5; 7 bases agree with TRBD1. The length of the CDR3 is 15 residues. With V trimmed by 3 bases and J by 0 bases, 5 bases remained unmatched. Germline CDR1 reads SGHNT; CDR2 reads YYREEE (reference sequence).

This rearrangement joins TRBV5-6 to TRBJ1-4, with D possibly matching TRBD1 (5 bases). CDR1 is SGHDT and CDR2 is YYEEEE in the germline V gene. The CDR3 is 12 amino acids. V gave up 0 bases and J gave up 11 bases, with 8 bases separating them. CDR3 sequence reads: CASSLGGGKLFF. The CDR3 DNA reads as TGTGCCAGCAGCTTGGGTGGGGGGAAACTGTTTTTT.

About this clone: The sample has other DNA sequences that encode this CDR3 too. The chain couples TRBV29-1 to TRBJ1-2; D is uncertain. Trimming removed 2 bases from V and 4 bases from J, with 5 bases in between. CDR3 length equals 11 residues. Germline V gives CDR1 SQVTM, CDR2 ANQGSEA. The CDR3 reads CSVERGYGYTF. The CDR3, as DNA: TGCAGCGTTGAACGCGGCTATGGCTACACCTTC.

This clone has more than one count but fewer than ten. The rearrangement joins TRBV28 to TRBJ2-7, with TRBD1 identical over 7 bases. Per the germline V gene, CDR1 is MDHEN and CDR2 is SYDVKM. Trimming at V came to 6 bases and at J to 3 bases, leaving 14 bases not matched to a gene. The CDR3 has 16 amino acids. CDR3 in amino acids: CASRTTKGQRIYEQYF. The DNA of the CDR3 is TGTGCCAGCAGGACAACCAAGGGACAGAGAATCTACGAGCAGTACTTC. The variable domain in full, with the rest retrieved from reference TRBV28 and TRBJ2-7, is DVKVTQSSRYLVKRTGEKVFLECVQDMDHENMFWYRQDPGLGLRLIYFSYDVKMKEKGDIPEGYSVSREKKERFSLILESASTNQTSMYLCASRTTKGQRIYEQYFGPGTRLTVT.

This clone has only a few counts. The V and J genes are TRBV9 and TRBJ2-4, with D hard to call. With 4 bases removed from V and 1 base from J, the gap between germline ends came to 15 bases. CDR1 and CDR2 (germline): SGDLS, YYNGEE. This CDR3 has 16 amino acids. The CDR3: CASSPGPPGAKNIQYF. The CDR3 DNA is TGTGCCAGCAGCCCTGGACCCCCTGGGGCCAAAAACATTCAGTACTTC.

The DNA for the CDR3 is TGTGCCAGCGTCGGGACAGGGAACAATGAGCAGTTCTTC. Its translation: CASVGTGNNEQFF. The rearrangement joins TRBV6-5 to TRBJ2-1; TRBD1 agrees at 9 bases. V shed 8 bases and J 5 bases; nucleotides not matched to a gene: 4. CDR1 MNHEY and CDR2 SVGAGI come from the germline V gene. The CDR3 length is 13 residues.

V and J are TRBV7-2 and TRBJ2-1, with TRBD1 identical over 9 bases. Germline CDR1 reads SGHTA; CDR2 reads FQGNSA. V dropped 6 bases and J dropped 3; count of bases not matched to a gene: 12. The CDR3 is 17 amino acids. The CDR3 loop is CASSSDRGIRVYNEQFF. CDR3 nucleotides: TGTGCCAGCAGTTCCGACAGGGGGATTCGGGTCTACAATGAGCAGTTCTTC.

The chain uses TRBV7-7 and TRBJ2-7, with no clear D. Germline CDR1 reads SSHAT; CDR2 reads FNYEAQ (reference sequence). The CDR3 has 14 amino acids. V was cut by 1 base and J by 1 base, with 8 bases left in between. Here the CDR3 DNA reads TGTGCCAGCAGCTTAGACACCAATTCCTACGAGCAGTACTTC. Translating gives CASSLDTNSYEQYF.

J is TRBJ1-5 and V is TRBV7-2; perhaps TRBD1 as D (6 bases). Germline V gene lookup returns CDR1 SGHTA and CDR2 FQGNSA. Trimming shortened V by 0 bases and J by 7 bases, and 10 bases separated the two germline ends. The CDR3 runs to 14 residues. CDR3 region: CASSLAGGEQPQHF. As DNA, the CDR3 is TGTGCCAGCAGCTTAGCCGGGGGCGAGCAGCCCCAGCATTTT.

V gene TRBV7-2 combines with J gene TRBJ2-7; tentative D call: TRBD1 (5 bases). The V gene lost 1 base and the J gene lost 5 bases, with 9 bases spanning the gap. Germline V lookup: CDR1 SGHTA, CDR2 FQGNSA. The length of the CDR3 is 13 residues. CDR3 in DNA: TGTGCCAGCAGCTTAGACTGGGGCGACGAGCAGTACTTC. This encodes CASSLDWGDEQYF.

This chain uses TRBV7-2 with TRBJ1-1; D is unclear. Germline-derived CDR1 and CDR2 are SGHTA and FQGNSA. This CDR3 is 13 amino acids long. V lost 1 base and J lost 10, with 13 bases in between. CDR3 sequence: CASSLEMGSGAFF. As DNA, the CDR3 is TGTGCCAGCAGCTTAGAAATGGGAAGCGGAGCTTTCTTT.

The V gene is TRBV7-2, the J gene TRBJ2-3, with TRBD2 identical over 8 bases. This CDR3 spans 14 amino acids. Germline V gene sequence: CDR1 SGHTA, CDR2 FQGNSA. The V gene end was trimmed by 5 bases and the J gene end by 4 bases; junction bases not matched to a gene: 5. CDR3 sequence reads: CASSLSGSSDTQYF. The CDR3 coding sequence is TGTGCCAGCAGCCTAAGCGGGAGTTCAGATACGCAGTATTTT.

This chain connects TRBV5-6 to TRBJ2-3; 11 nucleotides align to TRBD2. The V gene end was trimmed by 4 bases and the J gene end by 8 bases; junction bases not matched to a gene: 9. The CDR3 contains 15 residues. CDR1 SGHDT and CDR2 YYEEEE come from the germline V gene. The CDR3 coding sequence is TGTGCCAGCAGCGGAATTAGCGGGGGGGTAGGTACGCAGTATTTT. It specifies CASSGISGGVGTQYF. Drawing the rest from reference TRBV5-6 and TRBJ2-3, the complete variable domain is DAGVTQSPTHLIKTRGQQVTLRCSPKSGHDTVSWYQQALGQGPQFIFQYYEEEERQRGNFPDRFSGHQFPNYSSELNVNALLLGDSALYLCASSGISGGVGTQYFGPGTRLTVL.

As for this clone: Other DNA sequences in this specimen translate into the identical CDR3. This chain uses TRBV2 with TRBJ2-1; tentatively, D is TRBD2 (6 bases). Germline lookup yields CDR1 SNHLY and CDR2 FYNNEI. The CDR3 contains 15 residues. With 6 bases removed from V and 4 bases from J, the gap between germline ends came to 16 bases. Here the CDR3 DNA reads TGTGCCAGCAGGGCGGGACTGGCGGATTACAATGAGCAGTTCTTC. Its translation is CASRAGLADYNEQFF.

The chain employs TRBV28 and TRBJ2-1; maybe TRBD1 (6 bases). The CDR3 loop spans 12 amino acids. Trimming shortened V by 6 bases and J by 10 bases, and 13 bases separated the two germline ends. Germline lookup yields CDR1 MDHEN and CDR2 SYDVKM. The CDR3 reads CASRKGGREQFF. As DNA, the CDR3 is TGTGCCAGCAGAAAAGGGGGAAGGGAGCAGTTCTTC.

DNA of the CDR3: TGTGCCAGTAGTATAGATCAAACAGATACGCAGTATTTT. Its protein product is CASSIDQTDTQYF. The chain joins TRBV19 to TRBJ2-3; D unclear. V lost 0 bases and J 3 bases, leaving 4 bases between the germline ends. This CDR3 contains 13 residues. Germline CDR1 and CDR2: LNHDA and SQIVND (reference sequence).